This TCR beta chain was captured in a study of T cell responses to AZD1222 COVID-19 vaccine. Whole-study findings and limits: It was only a handful of AZD1222 recipients who were seropositive at baseline. Two AZD1222 doses significantly raised spike-specific TCR breadth and depth over controls. Unmutated variant regions are reportedly targeted by nearly half of spike-specific TCRs.

Produced via immunoSEQ multiplex PCR; TCRdb's table is partial and in-frame only. The sample carries 99,000 or so clones, 75% to 90% recorded once. For this clone: Its antigen is not identified.

The length of the CDR3 is 14 residues. The clonotype originates from an adult who received the AZD1222 COVID-19 vaccine. Specimen: peripheral blood, collected 28 days after the second AZD1222 dose. The rearrangement links TRBV12-1 to TRBJ1-2. TRBV12-1 corresponds to a pseudogene. This CDR3 reads CASSPNLQENGYTF. CDR3 DNA: TGTGCCAGCAGCCCAAACCTCCAAGAGAATGGCTACACCTTC.